The rows below give T cell receptor beta chains drawn from one sample of a study of OX40 agonist ivuxolimab in advanced cancers. Measured with immunoSEQ multiplex PCR; TCRdb has only the in-frame clones, and not every one. Of fewer than 85,000 clones in the sample, 90% to 95% were seen once. The sequences come from CD4+ or CD8+ T cells sorted from blood, collected in a trial of the OX40 agonist ivuxolimab. These receptors came from an adult with an advanced solid tumor such as melanoma, head and neck, liver or kidney cancer. Both conserved end residues are part of each CDR3. A D gene is named only where the DNA matches it firmly. Clone sizes are given selectively: once, few, many, or a class where the clone is expanded.

TRBJ2-1	TRBV6-1	TRBD2	NA	CASSDKRGNEQFF	TGTGCCAGCAGTGATAAGCGGGGTAACGAGCAGTTCTTC
TRBJ2-7	TRBV28	NA	NA	CASSTPGRTSEQYF	TGTGCCAGCAGTACGCCGGGACGGACGAGCGAGCAGTACTTC
TRBJ1-3	TRBV6-1	NA	NA	CASSGQFYSGNTIYF	TGTGCCAGCAGTGGACAGTTCTACTCTGGAAACACCATATATTTT
TRBJ2-3	TRBV11-2	NA	NA	CASSLGDIAYTQYF	TGTGCCAGCAGCTTAGGGGACATTGCATATACGCAGTATTTT
TRBJ2-2	TRBV6-5	NA	once	CASSYLHPDWGELFF	TGTGCCAGCAGTTACCTTCATCCTGACTGGGGGGAGCTGTTTTTT
TRBJ1-4	TRBV10-1	NA	NA	CASSDYGLKGKLFF	TGCGCCAGCAGTGATTACGGTCTAAAAGGAAAACTGTTTTTT
TRBJ1-6	TRBV5-1	TRBD1	NA	CASSPEGPTGGGWSPLHF	TGCGCCAGCAGCCCCGAGGGCCCGACAGGGGGCGGTTGGTCACCCCTCCACTTT
TRBJ2-5	TRBV5-6	NA	NA	CASSLEYETQYF	TGTGCCAGCAGCTTGGAGTACGAGACCCAGTACTTC
TRBJ2-3	TRBV6-1	NA	NA	CASSDLRIGSDTQYF	TGTGCCAGCAGTGATCTCAGGATCGGATCAGATACGCAGTATTTT
TRBJ2-2	TRBV21-1	NA	NA	CASSKDPGELFF	TGTGCCAGCAGCAAAGATCCCGGGGAGCTGTTTTTT
TRBJ2-1	TRBV11-2	TRBD2	NA	CASSLRQLGLAGGSNEQFF	TGTGCCAGCAGCCTAAGACAATTGGGACTAGCGGGAGGGAGCAATGAGCAGTTCTTC
TRBJ2-7	TRBV7-9	NA	NA	CASSARLGYEQYF	TGTGCCAGCAGCGCCAGACTAGGCTACGAGCAGTACTTC
TRBJ2-2	TRBV5-4	NA	NA	CASSQTLAGELFF	TGTGCCAGCAGCCAAACTCTGGCCGGGGAGCTGTTTTTT
TRBJ1-4	TRBV7-9	NA	NA	CASSRRDTQYEKLFF	TGTGCCAGCAGCAGACGGGACACGCAATATGAAAAACTGTTTTTT
TRBJ1-5	TRBV29-1	NA	NA	CSVSRDPNQPQHF	TGCAGCGTTTCCCGGGACCCCAATCAGCCCCAGCATTTT
TRBJ2-3	TRBV30	NA	NA	CAWSVRGSGDTQYF	TGTGCCTGGAGTGTACGGGGGAGCGGAGATACGCAGTATTTT
TRBJ2-3	TRBV7-2	NA	NA	CASSLVGQGSTDTQYF	TGTGCCAGCAGCTTAGTAGGGCAGGGTAGCACAGATACGCAGTATTTT
TRBJ2-5	TRBV2	NA	NA	CASSEEPGQETQYF	TGTGCCAGCAGTGAAGAGCCAGGTCAGGAAACCCAGTACTTC
TRBJ1-6	TRBV19	TRBD1	NA	CASSSGTAVYNSPLHF	TGTGCCAGTAGCTCCGGGACAGCCGTTTATAATTCACCCCTCCACTTT
TRBJ2-7	TRBV5-6	NA	NA	CASSTMRGGRPYEQYF	TGTGCCAGCAGCACGATGAGAGGAGGGAGGCCCTACGAGCAGTACTTC
TRBJ1-2	TRBV6-6	NA	NA	CASKEQGPFNYGYTF	TGTGCCAGCAAAGAACAGGGCCCCTTTAACTATGGCTACACCTTC
TRBJ1-2	TRBV5-5	TRBD1	NA	CASSFQGANYGYTF	TGTGCCAGCAGCTTTCAGGGGGCTAACTATGGCTACACCTTC
TRBJ1-5	TRBV12-5	NA	NA	CASGRGGGIGQPQHF	TGTGCTAGTGGCCGGGGCGGGGGGATAGGACAGCCCCAGCATTTT
TRBJ2-5	TRBV5-6	TRBD2	once	CASTWGSGRGRETQYF	TGTGCCAGCACCTGGGGTAGCGGGAGGGGTCGGGAGACCCAGTACTTC
TRBJ2-7	TRBV28	TRBD1	NA	CASATGAGGLYEQYF	TGTGCCAGCGCGACTGGGGCAGGGGGTCTGTACGAGCAGTACTTC
TRBJ2-5	TRBV19	NA	NA	CASAGGLKGTQYF	TGTGCCAGTGCGGGCGGGCTAAAGGGGACCCAGTACTTC
TRBJ2-2	TRBV5-1	NA	NA	CASSHSFNPRRGELFF	TGCGCCAGCAGCCATTCCTTCAACCCTAGGCGTGGGGAGCTGTTTTTT
TRBJ2-1	TRBV4-1	NA	NA	CASGHQPSGGGSYNEQFF	TGCGCCAGCGGCCACCAACCCTCTGGGGGAGGCTCCTACAATGAGCAGTTCTTC
TRBJ2-7	TRBV7-9	NA	once	CASSLQGLVYEQYF	TGTGCCAGCAGTCTACAGGGTCTTGTCTACGAGCAGTACTTC
TRBJ2-5	TRBV5-1	TRBD1	NA	CASTRTGVETQYF	TGCGCCAGCACCCGCACAGGGGTTGAGACCCAGTACTTC
TRBJ2-6	TRBV28	NA	NA	CASTQRWGREANVLTF	TGTGCCAGCACCCAGAGGTGGGGCAGGGAAGCCAACGTCCTGACTTTC
TRBJ1-3	TRBV12-5	NA	NA	CASGSTVGNTIYF	TGTGCTAGTGGTTCGACCGTGGGAAACACCATATATTTT
TRBJ2-7	TRBV9	TRBD2	NA	CASSDAGGTYEQYF	TGTGCCAGCAGCGATGCGGGGGGTACCTACGAGCAGTACTTC
TRBJ1-2	TRBV7-2	NA	few	CASSPDNFPSGYTF	TGTGCCAGCAGCCCTGACAATTTCCCTAGTGGCTACACCTTC
TRBJ2-5	TRBV11-2	TRBD1	NA	CASSLRTGVLQETQYF	TGTGCCAGCAGCTTACGGACAGGGGTCCTCCAAGAGACCCAGTACTTC
TRBJ2-7	TRBV28	TRBD1	few	CASNAPGTGLYEQYF	TGTGCCAGCAACGCCCCCGGGACAGGGTTATACGAGCAGTACTTC
TRBJ1-3	TRBV11-2	NA	NA	CASSLRRSGNTIYF	TGTGCCAGCAGCTTACGTCGCTCTGGAAACACCATATATTTT
TRBJ2-7	TRBV28	TRBD1	NA	CASRPPTGVHEQYF	TGTGCCAGCAGACCCCCTACAGGGGTCCACGAGCAGTACTTC
TRBJ1-3	TRBV7-8	NA	NA	CASSLAGNTIYF	TGTGCCAGCAGCTTAGCCGGAAACACCATATATTTT
TRBJ2-1	TRBV28	NA	NA	CASSLRGEQFF	TGTGCCAGCAGTTTGAGGGGTGAGCAGTTCTTC
TRBJ2-3	TRBV11-3	TRBD2	NA	CASSQVGGGDTQYF	TGTGCCAGCAGCCAAGTCGGCGGGGGAGATACGCAGTATTTT
TRBJ2-1	TRBV16	TRBD2	NA	CASSQLTPGLAGNEQFF	TGTGCCAGCAGCCAACTTACTCCGGGACTAGCTGGGAATGAGCAGTTCTTC
TRBJ2-7	TRBV7-8	NA	NA	CASSLAGLSSYEQYF	TGTGCCAGCAGCTTGGCCGGACTGAGCTCCTACGAGCAGTACTTC
TRBJ1-2	TRBV28	TRBD1	NA	CASSYQTTGRGYTF	TGTGCCAGCAGTTACCAAACGACAGGGCGAGGCTACACCTTC
TRBJ2-2	TRBV29-1	NA	NA	CSVGEGAFGELFF	TGCAGCGTTGGGGAGGGGGCCTTTGGGGAGCTGTTTTTT
TRBJ1-2	TRBV5-5	NA	NA	CASSFYLGSSYGYTF	TGTGCCAGCAGCTTTTATTTGGGGAGCTCGTATGGCTACACCTTC
TRBJ2-7	TRBV27	NA	NA	CASGYQGHRPYEQYF	TGTGCCTCAGGGTATCAGGGACATCGTCCCTACGAGCAGTACTTC
TRBJ2-1	TRBV7-2	NA	NA	CASSLKGLPYNEQFF	TGTGCCAGCAGCTTAAAGGGGCTCCCCTACAATGAGCAGTTCTTC
TRBJ1-1	TRBV10-1	NA	once	CASSDPGRDTEAFF	TGCGCCAGCAGTGATCCGGGGCGGGACACTGAAGCTTTCTTT
TRBJ1-5	TRBV19	NA	NA	CASSIRGRSNQPQHF	TGTGCCAGTAGTATCAGGGGCCGTAGCAATCAGCCCCAGCATTTT
TRBJ1-2	TRBV20-1	NA	NA	CSAKPSDGYTF	TGCAGTGCCAAGCCCTCAGACGGCTACACCTTC
TRBJ1-2	TRBV2	TRBD1	NA	CASNKGQLNYGYTF	TGTGCCAGCAACAAGGGACAGCTTAACTATGGCTACACCTTC
TRBJ1-1	TRBV4-2	NA	NA	CASSQNPGANTEAFF	TGTGCCAGCAGCCAAAACCCGGGTGCGAACACTGAAGCTTTCTTT